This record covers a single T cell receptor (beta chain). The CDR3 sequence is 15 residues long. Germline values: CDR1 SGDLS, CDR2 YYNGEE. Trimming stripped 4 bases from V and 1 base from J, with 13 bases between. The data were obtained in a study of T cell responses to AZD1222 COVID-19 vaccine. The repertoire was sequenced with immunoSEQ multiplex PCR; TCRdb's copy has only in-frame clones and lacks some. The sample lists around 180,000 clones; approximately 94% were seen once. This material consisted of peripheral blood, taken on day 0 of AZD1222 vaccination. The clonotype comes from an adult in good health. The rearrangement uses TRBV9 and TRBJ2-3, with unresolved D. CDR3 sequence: CASSRLGVGTDTQYF. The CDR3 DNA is TGTGCCAGCAGCCGCCTAGGAGTGGGCACAGATACGCAGTATTTT.